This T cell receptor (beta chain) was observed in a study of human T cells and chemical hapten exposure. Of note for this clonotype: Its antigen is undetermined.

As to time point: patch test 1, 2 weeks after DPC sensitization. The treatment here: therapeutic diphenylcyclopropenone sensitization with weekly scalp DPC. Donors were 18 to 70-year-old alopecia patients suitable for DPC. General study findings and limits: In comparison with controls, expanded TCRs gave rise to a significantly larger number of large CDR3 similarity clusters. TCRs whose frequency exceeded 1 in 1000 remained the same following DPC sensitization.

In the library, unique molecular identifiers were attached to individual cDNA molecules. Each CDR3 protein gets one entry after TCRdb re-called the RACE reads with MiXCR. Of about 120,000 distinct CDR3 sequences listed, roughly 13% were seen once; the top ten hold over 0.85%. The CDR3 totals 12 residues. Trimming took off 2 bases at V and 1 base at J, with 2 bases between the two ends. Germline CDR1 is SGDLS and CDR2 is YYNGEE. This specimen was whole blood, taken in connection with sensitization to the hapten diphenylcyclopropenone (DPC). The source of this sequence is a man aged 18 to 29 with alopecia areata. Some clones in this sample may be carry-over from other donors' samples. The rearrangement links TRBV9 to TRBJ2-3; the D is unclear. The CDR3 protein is CASSVGTDTQYF. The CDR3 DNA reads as TGTGCCAGCAGCGTGGGCACAGATACGCAGTATTTT.